These 4 T cell receptor beta chains originate from one sample sequenced in a study of T cell clonality in common variable immunodeficiency. The study, taken as a whole, reports: Reportedly, TCR beta sequences from common variable immunodeficiency showed fewer deletions and N-nucleotide insertions.

These TCRs' antigens remain unknown. Assay: immunoSEQ multiplex PCR; the TCRdb copy retains only in-frame clones and omits some. This set yields roughly 42,000 clones and no singletons; the top ten hold roughly 6%. Sequencing was done on a sample of peripheral blood mononuclear cells. The receptors were gathered from a human donor with common variable immunodeficiency.

This clone has a handful of counts. The sequence runs out 3 residues before the end of the CDR3; the remainder is reconstructed from the germline J gene. The chain couples TRBV6-1 to TRBJ2-5, with 8 bases identical to TRBD2. The CDR3 covers 15 residues. Germline CDR1 is MNHNS and CDR2 is SASEGT. V was clipped by 3 bases and J by 0 bases; unmatched bases: 3. The part of the CDR3 DNA that was read is TGTGCCAGCAGTGAGGTAGCGGGGTACCAAGAGACC. Its protein is CASSEVAGYQET. The entire CDR3 reads CASSEVAGYQETQYF.

This clone was counted many times. The read halts 3 residues ahead of the CDR3 end, with the missing end drawn from the germline J gene. The V call is TRBV13, the J call TRBJ1-2, with D hard to call. The CDR3 consists of 11 residues. Germline CDR1 is PRHDT and CDR2 is FYEKMQ (reference sequence). CDR3 sequence reads: CASSSLWGYTF. The covered CDR3 bases are TGTGCCAGCAGCTCCCTATGGGGC.

This clone was picked up many times. The read ends 3 residues shy of where the CDR3 ends; the end is completed using the germline J gene. V gene TRBV5-1 combines with J gene TRBJ2-1; 7 nucleotides agree with TRBD1. V lost 7 bases to trimming and J lost 7 bases; unmatched junction nucleotides: 14. The CDR3 has 15 amino acids. Germline V gene lookup returns CDR1 SGHRS and CDR2 YFSETQ. CDR3 protein: CASGTITGQTNEQFF. The part of the CDR3 DNA that was read is TGCGCCAGCGGCACTATAACGGGACAGACAAATGAG.

This clone was counted at least ten times. The observed sequence ends 3 residues before the CDR3 terminus, with the missing tail filled in from the germline J gene. The chain joins TRBV7-9 to TRBJ2-5; no definite D call. Germline V gene data show CDR1 as SEHNR and CDR2 as FQNEAQ (reference sequence). The V and J ends lost 1 base and 2 bases respectively, with 5 bases between them. The CDR3 is made up of 13 amino acids. The sequenced part of the CDR3 DNA is TGTGCCAGCAGCTTAGTCGGTCAAGAGACC. Protein sequence: CASSLVGQET. The entire CDR3 sequence reads CASSLVGQETQYF.